The 18 T cell receptor beta chains below come from one sample, sequenced in a study of T cells in Graves' hyperthyroidism and ophthalmopathy. Template material for amplifying TCR beta CDR3 regions consisted of RNA transcripts. A first-round RT-PCR of the TCR CDR3 used the HTBI primer set. MiXCR, run by TCRdb on the multiplex PCR reads, gives a single entry per CDR3 protein. The data contain around 420,000 distinct CDR3 sequences, around 13% of them singletons. Sequencing used blood. These TCRs come from a woman aged 18-30 years with Graves' hyperthyroidism.

Points on this clonotype: This CDR3 fails to terminate in the conserved phenylalanine or tryptophan, so it likely reflects a read error. V is TRBV15 and J is TRBJ2-7, with D uncertain. The CDR3 runs 13 residues. Trimming removed 0 bases at V and 6 bases at J, with 9 bases between. From germline, CDR1 is LNHNV and CDR2 YYDKDF (reference sequence). The CDR3 nucleotides are TGTGCCACCAGCAGAGATTTGGCAGGCGAGCAGTACCTC. Protein: CATSRDLAGEQYL.

As to this clonotype: A much larger clone is a single base away; this may be a read error. The chain couples TRBV12-3 or TRBV12-4 to TRBJ1-1; D is uncertain. With 6 bases removed from V and 8 bases from J, the gap between germline ends came to 16 bases. The CDR3 is 13 residues long. CDR3: CASSPPGGSEAFF. In DNA, the CDR3 is TGTGCCAGCAGCCCTCCGGGTGGGTCCGAAGCTTTCTTT.

CDR3: CASSLPRTSGRSGETQYF. The CDR3 nucleotides read TGTGCCAGCAGTTTACCCAGGACTAGCGGGAGGTCCGGGGAGACCCAGTACTTC. This chain uses TRBV28 with TRBJ2-5; TRBD2 matches 14 bases. The CDR3 length is 18 residues. The germline CDR1 and CDR2 sequences are MDHEN and SYDVKM. V lost 2 bases and J lost 5; bases outside the gene matches: 10. Full variable domain (remainder filled in from reference TRBV28 and TRBJ2-5): DVKVTQSSRYLVKRTGEKVFLECVQDMDHENMFWYRQDPGLGLRLIYFSYDVKMKEKGDIPEGYSVSREKKERFSLILESASTNQTSMYLCASSLPRTSGRSGETQYFGPGTRLLVL.

The chain combines TRBV11-2 with TRBJ2-7, with 7 positions matching TRBD1. This CDR3 spans 15 amino acids. The germline CDR1 and CDR2 sequences are SGHAT and FQNNGV. After removal of 5 bases from V and 0 bases from J, the junction contained 7 bases not matched to a gene. The CDR3 sequence: CASSHPGGPSYEQYF. CDR3 nucleotides: TGTGCCAGCAGCCACCCAGGGGGACCCTCCTACGAGCAGTACTTC.

Only a few counts were recorded for this clonotype. V and J are TRBV6-2 or TRBV6-3 and TRBJ2-7; unclear D gene. The CDR3 consists of 13 residues. Germline V lookup: CDR1 MNHEY, CDR2 SVGEGT. V shed 0 bases and J shed 3 bases, with 6 bases lying between them. CDR3 coding DNA: TGTGCCAGCAGTTACTCGAGACTCTACGAGCAGTACTTC. The encoded protein is CASSYSRLYEQYF.

At least ten counts were recorded for this clonotype. This rearrangement joins TRBV6-1 to TRBJ2-1; 7 nucleotides line up with TRBD1. The junction had 12 bases not matched to a gene; V was cut back by 8 bases and J by 8 bases. From germline, CDR1 is MNHNS and CDR2 SASEGT. The CDR3 covers 14 residues. The CDR3 sequence: CASPRQGKWDEQFF. For the CDR3, the DNA is TGTGCCAGCCCAAGACAGGGTAAATGGGATGAGCAGTTCTTC.

On this clonotype: Relative to the germline gene, one junction end is altered; a read error may explain this. The gene calls are TRBV6-1 and TRBJ2-2; weak D call: TRBD2 (5 bases). The CDR3 is 13 residues long. Germline V gene sequence: CDR1 MNHNS, CDR2 SASEGT. CDR3 sequence (DNA): TGTGCCACCAAGCTCTGGGATACCGGGGAGCCGTTTTTT. Its translation is CATKLWDTGEPFF.

The table lists this clonotype with many counts. The gene calls are TRBV5-1 and TRBJ2-3, with D possibly called TRBD1 or TRBD2 (6 bases each). The CDR3 spans 15 residues. Trimming pared 1 base from V and 3 bases from J, leaving 12 bases between. Germline values: CDR1 SGHRS, CDR2 YFSETQ. The CDR3: CASSLPGASTDTQYF. For the CDR3, the DNA is TGCGCCAGCAGCTTGCCGGGGGCTTCAACAGATACGCAGTATTTT.

This clonotype was picked up many times. This chain links TRBV6-6 with TRBJ1-5; D call uncertain. CDR1 is MNHNY, CDR2 SVGAGI, per germline (reference sequence). Trimming stripped 2 bases from V and 5 bases from J, with 4 bases between. The CDR3 is 12 amino acids. CDR3 in amino acids: CASSYLDQPQHF. The CDR3, as DNA: TGTGCCAGCAGTTACCTAGATCAGCCCCAGCATTTT.

This clonotype has a handful of counts. The chain employs TRBV9 and TRBJ2-1, with a possible D match to TRBD2 (7 bases). Trimming removed 4 bases from V and 9 bases from J, with 20 bases in between. CDR3 size: 15 residues. Per germline, CDR1 SGDLS and CDR2 YYNGEE. CDR3 DNA sequence: TGTGCCAGCAGCTCCGGGGGCGGGAGAGGGCGTGAGCAGTTCTTC. Protein: CASSSGGGRGREQFF.

In its sample, this clonotype was seen many times. The rearrangement uses TRBV12-5 and TRBJ2-5; the D gene is possibly TRBD1 (6 bases). Trimming removed 4 bases at V and 2 bases at J, with 14 bases between. The CDR3 extends over 15 amino acids. Per germline, CDR1 LGHNT and CDR2 FRNRAP. CDR3 amino acids: CASGSGTPLQETQYF. CDR3 DNA: TGTGCTAGTGGTTCCGGGACACCGTTGCAAGAGACCCAGTACTTC.

This clonotype came up a few times. V is TRBV7-9 and J is TRBJ2-2, with TRBD1 identical over 12 bases. Germline assignment: CDR1 SEHNR and CDR2 FQNEAQ (reference sequence). V shed 3 bases and J 5 bases; nucleotides not matched to a gene: 13. The CDR3 is 19 amino acids. This CDR3 is CASSFFGTGGLSWTGELFF. Here the CDR3 DNA reads TGTGCCAGCAGCTTTTTCGGGACAGGGGGCCTCTCTTGGACCGGGGAGCTGTTTTTT.

CDR3 protein: CASSPGTWYEQFF. In DNA form, the CDR3 reads TGTGCCAGCAGTCCAGGGACTTGGTACGAGCAGTTCTTC. The chain employs TRBV12-3 or TRBV12-4 and TRBJ2-1; D is perhaps TRBD2 (6 bases). V was pared by 5 bases and J by 10 bases, with 15 bases between. This CDR3 comprises 13 residues.

This clonotype was seen a handful of times. V and J are TRBV25-1 and TRBJ2-1; D may correspond to TRBD1 or TRBD2 (5 bases each). The germline V and J ends were trimmed by 1 base and 7 bases, with 14 bases remaining between them. The CDR3 length is 15 residues. From germline, CDR1 is MGHDK and CDR2 SYGVNS. CDR3 nucleotides: TGTGCCAGCAGTGAATGGGGCGGGTCTGCGAATGAGCAGTTCTTC. Its translation: CASSEWGGSANEQFF.

Many counts were recorded for this clonotype. The CDR3 DNA follows: TGTGCCAGCAGAGCCGGGACAGGGTTAACATCGGGGGAGCTGTTTTTT. It codes for CASRAGTGLTSGELFF. V usage is TRBV6-1 and J usage is TRBJ2-2; 9 bases fit TRBD1. From germline, CDR1 is MNHNS and CDR2 SASEGT. The CDR3 length is 16 residues. After removal of 6 bases from V and 8 bases from J, the junction contained 13 bases not matched to a gene.

This clonotype was seen repeatedly, ten times or more. This sequence joins TRBV7-3 and TRBJ2-3; 10 bases agree with TRBD2. CDR3 length: 14 amino acids. Germline V gene lookup returns CDR1 SGHTA and CDR2 FQGTGA. V trimming: 5 bases; J trimming: 4 bases; junction bases outside the gene matches: 3. CDR3 region: CASSLAGVADTQYF. CDR3 sequence (DNA): TGTGCCAGCAGCCTAGCGGGAGTAGCAGATACGCAGTATTTT.

This clonotype was seen many times. The chain recombines TRBV27 with TRBJ1-1, with D unclear. Germline V gives CDR1 MNHEY, CDR2 SMNVEV (reference sequence). The CDR3 runs to 13 residues. Trimming shortened V by 8 bases and J by 0 bases, and 10 bases separated the two germline ends. Here the CDR3 reads CASFRAVNTEAFF. The CDR3 DNA is TGTGCCAGCTTCCGGGCTGTGAACACTGAAGCTTTCTTT.

This clonotype has at least ten counts. V gene TRBV28 combines with J gene TRBJ1-1; 7 bases agree with TRBD1. In germline, CDR1 is MDHEN, CDR2 SYDVKM. There are 15 residues in the CDR3. J lost 4 bases, V lost 4 bases, and 9 bases had no gene match. CDR3 amino acids: CASSSDLDRVTEAFF. CDR3 in DNA: TGTGCCAGCAGTTCCGACCTCGACAGGGTCACTGAAGCTTTCTTT. Filled out from reference TRBV28 and TRBJ1-1, the complete variable domain reads DVKVTQSSRYLVKRTGEKVFLECVQDMDHENMFWYRQDPGLGLRLIYFSYDVKMKEKGDIPEGYSVSREKKERFSLILESASTNQTSMYLCASSSDLDRVTEAFFGQGTRLTVV.